Following are 23 T cell receptor beta chains from one sample sequenced in a study of cytomegalovirus exposure and HLA in healthy donors. PCR used 60 Vbeta primers and 13 Jbeta primers. This table comes from immunoSEQ multiplex PCR, and its TCRdb copy is limited to in-frame clones, with some not included. The data contain 150,000 to 200,000 clones, around 68% of them seen just once; the ten biggest clones take up roughly 2.9%. The specimen sequenced was PBMCs. These receptors were obtained from a man between 35 and 55 years old in good health and CMV-seronegative.

V gene TRBV7-2 combines with J gene TRBJ2-6, with D possibly matching TRBD2 (6 bases). CDR1 SGHTA and CDR2 FQGNSA come from the germline V gene. Between the trimmed V and J ends, which lost 4 bases and 2 bases, there was a span of 9 bases. The CDR3 covers 15 residues. CDR3 loop: CASSWRGTGANVLTF. The CDR3 DNA follows: TGTGCCAGCAGCTGGCGGGGAACTGGGGCCAACGTCCTGACTTTC.

The V and J genes are TRBV7-2 and TRBJ1-4, with D maybe TRBD1 (6 bases). The ends were cut back, 5 bases at V and 6 bases at J, with 16 bases in the middle. The V gene's germline CDR1 is SGHTA and CDR2 FQGNSA. The CDR3 length is 15 residues. The CDR3 region has the DNA TGTGCCAGCAGCCCCCGGACAGACGCATATGAAAAACTGTTTTTT. This codes for CASSPRTDAYEKLFF.

The chain uses TRBV14 and TRBJ1-2, with D hard to call. The CDR3 runs to 14 residues. Germline V gene lookup returns CDR1 SGHDN and CDR2 FVKESK. The ends were cut back, 4 bases at V and 0 bases at J, with 9 bases in the middle. In nucleotides, the CDR3 is TGTGCCAGCAGCCCTAGTGGAGCTAACTATGGCTACACCTTC. Amino acids: CASSPSGANYGYTF. The complete variable domain, with remaining parts taken from reference TRBV14 and TRBJ1-2, reads EAGVTQFPSHSVIEKGQTVTLRCDPISGHDNLYWYRRVMGKEIKFLLHFVKESKQDESGMPNNRFLAERTGGTYSTLKVQPAELEDSGVYFCASSPSGANYGYTFGSGTRLTVV.

The chain carries TRBV11-2 and TRBJ2-2; no definite D call. Trimming cost V 1 base and J 8 bases, with 8 bases left between them. CDR1 is SGHAT and CDR2 is FQNNGV in the germline V gene. The length of the CDR3 is 13 residues. The CDR3 coding sequence is TGTGCCAGCAGCTTAGTTCAACGGGGGGAGCTGTTTTTT. Translation gives CASSLVQRGELFF.

This sequence joins TRBV7-2 and TRBJ2-3, with D tentatively TRBD2 (7 bases). Germline V gene data show CDR1 as SGHTA and CDR2 as FQGNSA. V was shortened by 3 bases and J by 3 bases, with 10 bases between the two germline ends. The CDR3 runs to 14 residues. CDR3 amino acids: CASSFGGQTDTQYF. Written as DNA, the CDR3 is TGTGCCAGCAGCTTCGGGGGGCAGACAGATACGCAGTATTTT.

The chain combines TRBV18 with TRBJ2-7; TRBD1 aligns across 9 bases. The germline gives CDR1 KGHSH, CDR2 LQKENI. Unmatched junction bases numbered 7, after V lost 6 bases and J lost 4 bases. This CDR3 region has 14 residues. The CDR3 loop is CASSRDRAGYEQYF. DNA for the CDR3: TGTGCCAGCTCTCGGGACAGGGCGGGATACGAGCAGTACTTC. The full variable domain, completed using reference TRBV18 and TRBJ2-7, is NAGVMQNPRHLVRRRGQEARLRCSPMKGHSHVYWYRQLPEEGLKFMVYLQKENIIDESGMPKERFSAEFPKEGPSILRIQQVVRGDSAAYFCASSRDRAGYEQYFGPGTRLTVT.

This chain joins TRBV11-3 and TRBJ2-7, with 13 bases matching TRBD2. There are 14 residues in the CDR3. Germline assignment: CDR1 SGHNT and CDR2 YENEEA. The V segment lost 5 bases and the J segment 5 bases; nucleotides outside the gene matches: 3. CDR3 DNA: TGTGCCAGCAGCCCAGGACTAGCGGGAGACGAGCAGTACTTC. Translating gives CASSPGLAGDEQYF.

The V and J genes are TRBV29-1 and TRBJ2-4; D not resolved. Germline CDR1 SQVTM, CDR2 ANQGSEA. CDR3 length: 13 residues. V was trimmed by 3 bases and J by 6 bases, leaving 12 bases between them. The CDR3 is CSVDEAPGNIQYF. In DNA, the CDR3 is TGCAGCGTTGATGAAGCTCCGGGAAACATTCAGTACTTC. The full variable domain, in which reference TRBV29-1 and TRBJ2-4 provide the parts outside the CDR3, is SAVISQKPSRDICQRGTSLTIQCQVDSQVTMMFWYRQQPGQSLTLIATANQGSEATYESGFVIDKFPISRPNLTFSTLTVSNMSPEDSSIYLCSVDEAPGNIQYFGAGTRLSVL.

The chain employs TRBV10-3 and TRBJ2-3; 10 bases are a match to TRBD2. V gave up 4 bases and J gave up 5 bases; unmatched junction bases: 9. The CDR3 is 16 residues long. CDR1 is ENHRY and CDR2 is SYGVKD in the germline V gene. CDR3 residues: CAISALAGVSVDTQYF. The CDR3 DNA sequence: TGTGCCATCAGTGCCCTAGCGGGAGTTTCGGTAGATACGCAGTATTTT.

About this clone: Other DNA sequences of this sample code for an identical CDR3. This chain connects TRBV30 to TRBJ1-2, with D possibly matching TRBD1 (6 bases). The CDR3 has 17 amino acids. Germline V CDR1 and CDR2: GTSNPN, SVGIG (reference sequence). V gave up 3 bases and J gave up 5 bases, with 25 bases separating them. CDR3 sequence reads: CAWRLDSLPRTTYGYTF. The CDR3 DNA reads as TGTGCCTGGAGGCTGGACAGCTTACCTCGGACGACTTATGGCTACACCTTC.

The rearrangement joins TRBV5-1 to TRBJ1-1; D is unresolved. Trimming removed 0 bases from V and 1 base from J, with 10 bases in between. The CDR3 is 15 amino acids. The germline gives CDR1 SGHRS, CDR2 YFSETQ. The CDR3 DNA reads as TGCGCCAGCAGCTTGGGTTACACCGAGAACACTGAAGCTTTCTTT. Translated, it gives CASSLGYTENTEAFF.

The count of this clone is one. CDR3 in amino acids: CASSLEGAAYEQYF. The CDR3 DNA sequence: TGTGCCAGCAGCTTAGAAGGGGCGGCCTACGAGCAGTACTTC. V usage is TRBV7-2 and J usage is TRBJ2-7; the D gene is possibly TRBD1 (5 bases). CDR1 is SGHTA, CDR2 FQGNSA, per germline. V lost 1 base, J lost 2 bases, and 9 bases lay in between. CDR3 length equals 14 residues.

The table lists this clone with a few counts. The chain recombines TRBV19 with TRBJ2-7; possibly TRBD1 for D (6 bases). The CDR3 runs to 14 residues. V was cut by 4 bases and J by 5 bases, with 15 bases left in between. Looked up from germline, CDR1 is LNHDA and CDR2 is SQIVND (reference sequence). CDR3 loop: CASSNPGVLHEQYF. CDR3 coding DNA: TGTGCCAGTAGTAACCCAGGGGTTTTGCACGAGCAGTACTTC.

This clone was picked up one time. The chain combines TRBV9 with TRBJ1-4; TRBD1 might be the D (5 bases). Germline V gene sequence: CDR1 SGDLS, CDR2 YYNGEE. The CDR3 is made up of 15 amino acids. The V and J ends lost 7 bases and 5 bases respectively, with 18 bases between them. CDR3 DNA sequence: TGTGCCAGCTCCCAGGGTGGCCAAATAAATGAAAAACTGTTTTTT. Translated: CASSQGGQINEKLFF. The entire variable domain, with the rest obtained from reference TRBV9 and TRBJ1-4, is as follows: DSGVTQTPKHLITATGQRVTLRCSPRSGDLSVYWYQQSLDQGLQFLIQYYNGEERAKGNILERFSAQQFPDLHSELNLSSLELGDSALYFCASSQGGQINEKLFFGSGTQLSVL.

This chain links TRBV11-2 with TRBJ2-2; no firm D call. V was trimmed by 2 bases and J by 3 bases, leaving 10 bases between them. Germline assignment: CDR1 SGHAT and CDR2 FQNNGV. This CDR3 is 15 amino acids long. CDR3 protein: CASSLTDSHTGELFF. The CDR3 DNA follows: TGTGCCAGCAGCTTAACTGACTCCCACACCGGGGAGCTGTTTTTT.

CDR3 DNA: TGCAGTGCTAGAAGAGAGGTTACGCAGTATTTT. Protein product: CSARREVTQYF. J is TRBJ2-3 and V is TRBV20-1, with D unclear. The germline V gene has CDR1 DFQATT and CDR2 SNEGSKA (reference sequence). The CDR3 totals 11 residues. V shed 2 bases and J shed 8 bases, with 8 bases lying between them.

This clone came up a few times. The V call is TRBV6-6, the J call TRBJ1-5, with D possibly being TRBD1 (5 bases). This CDR3 has 16 residues. Germline V gene data show CDR1 as MNHNY and CDR2 as SVGAGI (reference sequence). V lost 4 bases and J lost 4, with 17 bases in between. CDR3 DNA: TGTGCCAGCAGTTTCCTCGGACATATAAAGAATCAGCCCCAGCATTTT. Amino acid sequence: CASSFLGHIKNQPQHF.

The genes are TRBV30 and TRBJ2-2, with D uncertain. The CDR3 runs 11 residues. V was cut by 6 bases and J by 1 base, with 3 bases left in between. In germline, CDR1 is GTSNPN, CDR2 SVGIG (reference sequence). The DNA of the CDR3 is TGTGCCTGCAAGAACACCGGGGAGCTGTTTTTT. It specifies CACKNTGELFF. Supplemented by reference TRBV30 and TRBJ2-2, the full variable domain reads SQTIHQWPATLVQPVGSPLSLECTVEGTSNPNLYWYRQAAGRGLQLLFYSVGIGQISSEVPQNLSASRPQDRQFILSSKKLLLSDSGFYLCACKNTGELFFGEGSRLTVL.

The chain uses TRBV28 and TRBJ1-2, with D uncertain. CDR1 is MDHEN and CDR2 is SYDVKM in the germline V gene. The CDR3 has 16 residues. Trimming removed 5 bases at V and 4 bases at J, with 20 bases between. The CDR3 nucleotides read TGTGCCAGCAGTAGCCCCTCACAGATCCGCGCCTATGGCTACACCTTC. This sequence encodes CASSSPSQIRAYGYTF.

This clone was observed a few times. This chain joins TRBV5-4 and TRBJ2-5, with 11 bases matching TRBD2. The CDR3 has 17 residues. V dropped 4 bases and J dropped 5; count of bases not matched to a gene: 13. Germline loops: CDR1 SGHNT, CDR2 YYREEE (reference sequence). The CDR3 loop reads CASSPPPSGRLVETQYF. The DNA for the CDR3 is TGTGCCAGCAGCCCCCCCCCTAGCGGGAGGTTAGTGGAGACCCAGTACTTC.

V and J are TRBV6-5 and TRBJ2-5; 12 bases line up with TRBD1. J lost 5 bases, V lost 4 bases, and 5 bases had no gene match. This CDR3 has 15 amino acids. Germline-derived CDR1 and CDR2 are MNHEY and SVGAGI. The chain's CDR3 is CASSSGTGGRETQYF. Written as DNA, the CDR3 is TGTGCCAGCAGTTCCGGGACAGGGGGCAGGGAGACCCAGTACTTC.

A note on this clone: This sample also contains other DNA sequences that code for the same CDR3. This chain joins TRBV19 and TRBJ1-5, with D possibly matching TRBD1 (6 bases). V was shortened by 1 base and J by 2 bases, with 9 bases between the two germline ends. This CDR3 is 15 amino acids long. The germline CDR1 and CDR2 sequences are LNHDA and SQIVND (reference sequence). CDR3 amino acids: CASSIGPGGNQPQHF. The DNA for the CDR3 is TGTGCCAGTAGTATAGGCCCAGGGGGCAATCAGCCCCAGCATTTT.

The chain has TRBV28 and TRBJ1-1; 8 bases line up with TRBD1. The junction had 2 bases not matched to a gene; V was cut back by 4 bases and J by 4 bases. CDR1 MDHEN and CDR2 SYDVKM come from the germline V gene. This CDR3 contains 13 residues. The CDR3 coding sequence is TGTGCCAGCAGTTCCGGACAGGGCACTGAAGCTTTCTTT. Encoded protein: CASSSGQGTEAFF. Based on the CDR3 plus reference TRBV28 and TRBJ1-1, the full variable domain is DVKVTQSSRYLVKRTGEKVFLECVQDMDHENMFWYRQDPGLGLRLIYFSYDVKMKEKGDIPEGYSVSREKKERFSLILESASTNQTSMYLCASSSGQGTEAFFGQGTRLTVV.